Sequencing of this TCR beta chain was carried out in a study of PD-1 blockade in classical Hodgkin lymphoma. Comments on this clone: Its antigen is not identified.

V was pared by 2 bases and J by 4 bases, with 14 bases between. CDR3 length: 15 residues. Germline CDR1 and CDR2: SGHTA and FQGNSA. Regarding time point: cycle 4 day 1 (C4D1), after more than 5 weeks of nivolumab. Every patient experienced relapse after autologous stem cell transplantation, and brentuximab vedotin exposure varied. Starting with thawed PBMCs, CD4+ T cells were purified by magnetic negative selection. Study findings and constraints: Those starting nivolumab under 1 year post-ASCT were excluded. Newly diagnosed and completely responding patients shared comparable baseline diversity.

The method was immunoSEQ multiplex PCR; TCRdb's version includes in-frame clones alone and lacks a portion of them. The sample holds approximately 31,000 clones, around 84% seen once. The sample here was CD4+ T cells from blood, taken before the fourth cycle of nivolumab. This sequence was found in a human donor with classical Hodgkin lymphoma. The genes are TRBV7-2 and TRBJ1-2; no reliable D call. This CDR3 reads CASSLPVYGSYGYTF. The CDR3 nucleotides read TGTGCCAGCAGCTTACCAGTGTACGGGTCCTATGGCTACACCTTC.